Sequencing of this T cell receptor (beta chain) was carried out in a study of OX40 agonist ivuxolimab in advanced cancers. Study-wide findings and caveats: The CD4+ and CD8+ T cells in the blood had expanded clonally by week 6 at 0.1 to 3.0 mg/kg.

CDR3 length equals 14 residues. Germline V gives CDR1 SGDLS, CDR2 YYNGEE. V shed 0 bases and J shed 7 bases, with 8 bases lying between them. The data were produced by immunoSEQ multiplex PCR, yet TCRdb's version contains in-frame clones alone and is incomplete. The profile shows 14,000 or so clones, roughly 89% of them singletons. Remarks on this clone: Its antigen remains unidentified.

The sequenced sample was CD4+ or CD8+ T cells sorted from blood, obtained in a trial of the OX40 agonist ivuxolimab. The receptor comes from an adult with an advanced solid tumor such as melanoma, head and neck, liver or kidney cancer. The chain uses TRBV9 and TRBJ1-6; D gene ambiguous. The CDR3 reads CASSVAAGNSPLHF. DNA for the CDR3: TGTGCCAGCAGCGTAGCTGCCGGAAATTCACCCCTCCACTTT.